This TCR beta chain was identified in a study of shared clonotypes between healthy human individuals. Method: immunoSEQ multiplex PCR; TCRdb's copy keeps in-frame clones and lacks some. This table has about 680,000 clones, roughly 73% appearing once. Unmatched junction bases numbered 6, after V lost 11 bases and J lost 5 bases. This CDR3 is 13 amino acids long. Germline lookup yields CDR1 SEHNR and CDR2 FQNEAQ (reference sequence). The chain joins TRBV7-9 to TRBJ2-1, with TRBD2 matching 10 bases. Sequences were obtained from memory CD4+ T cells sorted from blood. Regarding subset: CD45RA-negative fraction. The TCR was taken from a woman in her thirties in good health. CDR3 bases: TGTGCCTCCTCTAGCGGGAGCAACAATGAGCAGTTCTTC. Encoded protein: CASSSGSNNEQFF. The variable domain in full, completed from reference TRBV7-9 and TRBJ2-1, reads DTGVSQNPRHKITKRGQNVTFRCDPISEHNRLYWYRQTLGQGPEFLTYFQNEAQLEKSRLLSDRFSAERPKGSFSTLEIQRTEQGDSAMYLCASSSGSNNEQFFGPGTRLTVL.